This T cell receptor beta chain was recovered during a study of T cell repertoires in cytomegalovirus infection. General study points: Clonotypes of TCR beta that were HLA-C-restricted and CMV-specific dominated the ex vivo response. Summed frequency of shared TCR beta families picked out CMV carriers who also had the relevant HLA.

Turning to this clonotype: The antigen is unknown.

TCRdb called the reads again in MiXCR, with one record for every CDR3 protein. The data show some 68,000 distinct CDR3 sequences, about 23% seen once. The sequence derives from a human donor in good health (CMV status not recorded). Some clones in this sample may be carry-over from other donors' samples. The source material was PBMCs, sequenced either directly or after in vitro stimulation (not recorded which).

CDR3: CASSPGQGIGGYTF. The CDR3 DNA follows: TGTGCCAGCAGTCCGGGACAGGGGATCGGTGGCTACACCTTC. The chain is built from TRBV12-3 or TRBV12-4 and TRBJ1-2; 10 bases map to TRBD1. The CDR3 has 14 amino acids. Trimming removed 5 bases from V and 7 bases from J; junction bases left unmatched: 7.